This TCR beta chain came from a study of Ad26.COV2.S vaccination and SARS-CoV-2 variants. At the level of the study: Participant was drawn from the COV1001 Ad26.COV2.S trial arm. The study gave Ad26.COV2.S intramuscularly, once or twice 56 days apart. Findings and caveats of the study: Once vaccination had occurred, spike-specific CD8+ and CD4+ T cell responses reportedly showed substantial breadth.

Treatment of the sample: some 19 received Ad26.COV2.S at low or high dose, single or two shots; five or six received placebo; per-sample allocation not given. All samples were drawn on day 63, counting from the first vaccine or placebo injection. In Boston, the donor was an adult between 18-55 years of age. Sequenced by immunoSEQ multiplex PCR; TCRdb stores in-frame clones only, minus some. In the table there are about 370,000 clones, about 88% of which are singletons. The table lists this clone with a count of one. Its antigen is currently unknown. CDR3 length equals 14 residues. V lost 3 bases, J lost 2 bases, and 11 bases lay in between. Germline loops: CDR1 SGHDN, CDR2 FVKESK.

The chain employs TRBV14 and TRBJ2-7; D could derive from TRBD1 or TRBD2 (5 bases each). The clonotype was recovered from a person between 18 and 59 years old who received the Ad26.COV2.S COVID-19 vaccine or a placebo. Here the sequenced sample was peripheral blood, taken in a trial of Ad26.COV2.S vaccine versus placebo. CDR3 DNA sequence: TGTGCCAGCAGCCATCACGGGACCGCCTACGAGCAGTACTTC. As protein: CASSHHGTAYEQYF.